The source of this T cell receptor beta chain is a study of T cell clones after liver transplantation. Study context: Draws occurred before transplant, before withdrawal, and after complete or failed withdrawal.

Unstimulated PBMCs were sorted into CD3+CD4+ and CD3+CD8+ populations. Sequencing was performed with immunoSEQ multiplex PCR; in TCRdb, only in-frame clones are kept and a portion is missing. The table has roughly 55,000 clones, about four fifths seen once. The V and J ends lost 3 bases and 7 bases respectively, with 18 bases between them. The CDR3 consists of 15 residues. Germline CDR1 and CDR2: LNHNV and YYDKDF (reference sequence). The origin of this receptor is a human donor who received a liver transplant. The sequencing used CD4+ T cells from blood, collected before liver transplant. The rearrangement joins TRBV15 to TRBJ1-2; maybe TRBD1 (6 bases). CDR3 loop: CATSSGYRELSGYTF. CDR3 nucleotide sequence: TGTGCCACCAGCAGTGGGTACAGGGAACTAAGTGGCTACACCTTC.